The clone carrying this T cell receptor (beta chain) was found many times. The antigen remains undetermined. V was clipped by 5 bases and J by 6 bases; unmatched bases: 3. This CDR3 spans 12 amino acids. Germline CDR1 reads DFQATT; CDR2 reads SNEGSKA (reference sequence). The sample belongs to a study of T cells in Graves' hyperthyroidism and ophthalmopathy. Findings and caveats of the study: Separation of ophthalmopathy from stable hyperthyroidism was achieved by a 13 V-J model.

Amplification targeted TCR beta CDR3 regions from RNA transcripts. RT-PCR in the first round (using the HTBI primer set) targeted the TCR CDR3. TCRdb passed the multiplex PCR reads through MiXCR, listing each CDR3 protein once. This sample has a few hundred thousand distinct CDR3 sequences, with roughly 15% found just once. Patients aged 18 to 65 had newly diagnosed hyperthyroidism that had lasted under 2 months. Any patient presenting with uncontrolled infection, other autoimmune disease, pregnancy or lactation was left out. For the diagnoses, clinical symptoms, serum thyroxine and TRAb, thyroid ultrasound and orbital computed tomography were used.

The clonotype comes from a middle-aged woman with Graves' hyperthyroidism that later progressed to Graves' ophthalmopathy. V gene TRBV20-1 combines with J gene TRBJ2-1; 8 nucleotides match TRBD2. Sample: blood. The CDR3 here is CSAPGTSNEQFF. In nucleotides, the CDR3 is TGCAGTGCTCCCGGGACTAGCAATGAGCAGTTCTTC.